The 8 T cell receptor beta chains in this list originate from one sample, sequenced in a study of T cell responses to AZD1222 COVID-19 vaccine. Clones were sequenced by immunoSEQ multiplex PCR, and TCRdb holds only the in-frame ones, with some missing. The sample includes more than 35,000 clones, 83% of them seen just once. Sequences were derived from peripheral blood, sampled on day 0 of AZD1222 vaccination. These receptor sequences come from an adult in good health.

This clone was picked up a small number of times. The CDR3 sequence: CASSWGTGHYNEQFF. The CDR3 bases are TGTGCCAGCAGCTGGGGGACAGGGCATTACAATGAGCAGTTCTTC. J is TRBJ2-1 and V is TRBV7-9; 9 bases line up with TRBD1. The junction had 5 bases not matched to a gene; V was cut back by 4 bases and J by 4 bases. Looked up from germline, CDR1 is SEHNR and CDR2 is FQNEAQ (reference sequence). The CDR3 runs 15 residues.

The rearrangement uses TRBV28 and TRBJ2-7; TRBD1 matches 10 bases. Germline CDR1 MDHEN, CDR2 SYDVKM. V was pared by 6 bases and J by 0 bases, with 5 bases of the junction left unmatched. The CDR3 length is 15 residues. CDR3 loop: CASSPDRGISYEQYF. For the CDR3, the DNA is TGTGCCAGCAGCCCGGACAGGGGGATCTCCTACGAGCAGTACTTC.

The genes are TRBV5-1 and TRBJ2-2; D assignment may be TRBD1 or TRBD2 (5 bases each). This CDR3 has 15 residues. CDR1 is SGHRS, CDR2 YFSETQ, per germline. Trimming left V 2 bases short and J 4 bases short, with 12 bases between. Written as DNA, the CDR3 is TGCGCCAGCAGCTTCCGGGGCGGCCCCACCGGGGAGCTGTTTTTT. Translated: CASSFRGGPTGELFF.

The gene calls are TRBV11-2 and TRBJ2-1, with 9 bases lining up with TRBD1. CDR3 length equals 12 residues. Germline CDR1 is SGHAT and CDR2 is FQNNGV. Trimming cost V 5 bases and J 8 bases; bases outside gene matches: 1. The chain's CDR3 is CASSRTGDEQFF. Written as DNA, the CDR3 is TGTGCCAGCAGCAGGACAGGGGATGAGCAGTTCTTC.

The chain recombines TRBV28 with TRBJ2-7; the D gene could be TRBD1 or TRBD2 (5 bases each). This CDR3 region has 15 residues. Trimming cost V 5 bases and J 8 bases, with 22 bases left between them. The germline V gene has CDR1 MDHEN and CDR2 SYDVKM. CDR3 bases: TGTGCCAGCAGTATCTACCAGGGACGGGTTCTGCAGCAGTACTTC. It translates to CASSIYQGRVLQQYF. The whole variable domain, filled in from reference TRBV28 and TRBJ2-7, reads DVKVTQSSRYLVKRTGEKVFLECVQDMDHENMFWYRQDPGLGLRLIYFSYDVKMKEKGDIPEGYSVSREKKERFSLILESASTNQTSMYLCASSIYQGRVLQQYFGPGTRLTVT.

In this sample, this clone turned up once. This chain links TRBV5-6 with TRBJ1-6, with a tentative D call TRBD1 (5 bases). V was trimmed by 3 bases and J by 8 bases, leaving 18 bases between them. Germline CDR1 SGHDT, CDR2 YYEEEE. CDR3 size: 16 residues. CDR3 nucleotides: TGTGCCAGCAGCTATCGGGACTTCTTTGGGGATTCACCCCTCCACTTT. It encodes CASSYRDFFGDSPLHF.

V usage is TRBV3-1 (or the pseudogene TRBV3-2) and J usage is TRBJ2-2; TRBD2 matches at 11 bases. The CDR3 spans 16 residues. The junction had 2 bases not matched to a gene; V was cut back by 4 bases and J by 1 base. CDR1 is LGHDT, CDR2 YNNKEL, per germline (reference sequence). CDR3 DNA sequence: TGTGCCAGCAGCCCGGGGACTAGCGGGAACACCGGGGAGCTGTTTTTT. Translated: CASSPGTSGNTGELFF.

This clone has just one count. The J gene is TRBJ2-5, the V gene TRBV27; TRBD1 is a possible D gene (6 bases). V was shortened by 6 bases and J by 2 bases, with 13 bases between the two germline ends. There are 14 residues in the CDR3. Germline V lookup: CDR1 MNHEY, CDR2 SMNVEV (reference sequence). The DNA of the CDR3 is TGTGCCAGCAGCATGCATGGACAGCAAGAGACCCAGTACTTC. It specifies CASSMHGQQETQYF.